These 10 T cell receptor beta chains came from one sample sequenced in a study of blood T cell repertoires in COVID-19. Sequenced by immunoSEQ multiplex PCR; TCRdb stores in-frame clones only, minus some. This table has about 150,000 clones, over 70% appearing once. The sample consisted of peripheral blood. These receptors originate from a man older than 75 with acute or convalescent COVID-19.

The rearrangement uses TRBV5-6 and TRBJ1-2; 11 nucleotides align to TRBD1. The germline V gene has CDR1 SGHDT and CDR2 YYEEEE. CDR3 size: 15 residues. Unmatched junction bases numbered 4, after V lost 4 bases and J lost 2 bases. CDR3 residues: CASSPDRGRNYGYTF. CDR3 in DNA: TGTGCCAGCAGCCCGGACAGGGGGCGCAACTATGGCTACACCTTC.

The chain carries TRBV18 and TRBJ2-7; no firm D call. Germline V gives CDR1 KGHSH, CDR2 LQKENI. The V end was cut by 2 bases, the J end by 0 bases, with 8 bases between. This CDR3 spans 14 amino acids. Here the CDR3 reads CASSPAVSSYEQYF. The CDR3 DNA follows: TGTGCCAGCTCACCAGCGGTGAGCTCCTACGAGCAGTACTTC. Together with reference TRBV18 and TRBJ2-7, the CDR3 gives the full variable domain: NAGVMQNPRHLVRRRGQEARLRCSPMKGHSHVYWYRQLPEEGLKFMVYLQKENIIDESGMPKERFSAEFPKEGPSILRIQQVVRGDSAAYFCASSPAVSSYEQYFGPGTRLTVT.

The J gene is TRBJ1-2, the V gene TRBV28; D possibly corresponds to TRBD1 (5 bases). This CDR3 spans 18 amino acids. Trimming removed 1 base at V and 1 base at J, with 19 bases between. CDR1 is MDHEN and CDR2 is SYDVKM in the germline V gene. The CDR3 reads CASSLFVGGTELNYGYTF. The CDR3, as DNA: TGTGCCAGCAGTTTATTTGTGGGGGGGACGGAACTTAACTATGGCTACACCTTC.

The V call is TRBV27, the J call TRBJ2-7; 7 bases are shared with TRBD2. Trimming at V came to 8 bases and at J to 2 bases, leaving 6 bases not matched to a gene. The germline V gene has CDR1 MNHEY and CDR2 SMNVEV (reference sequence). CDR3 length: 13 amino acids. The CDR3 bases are TGTGCCAGCGGTTCGGGACTACCCTACGAGCAGTACTTC. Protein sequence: CASGSGLPYEQYF.

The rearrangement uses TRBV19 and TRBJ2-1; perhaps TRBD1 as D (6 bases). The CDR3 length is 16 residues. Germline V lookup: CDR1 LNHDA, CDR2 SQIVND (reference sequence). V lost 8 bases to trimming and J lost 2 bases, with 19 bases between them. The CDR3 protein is CASALTGTSPYNEQFF. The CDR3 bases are TGTGCCAGTGCCCTCACGGGGACATCTCCCTACAATGAGCAGTTCTTC.

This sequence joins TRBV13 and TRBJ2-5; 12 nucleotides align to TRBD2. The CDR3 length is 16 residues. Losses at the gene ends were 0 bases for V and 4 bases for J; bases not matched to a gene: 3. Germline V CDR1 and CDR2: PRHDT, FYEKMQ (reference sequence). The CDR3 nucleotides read TGTGCCAGCAGCTTAGGGGCGGGACTAGCGGGAGAGACCCAGTACTTC. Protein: CASSLGAGLAGETQYF.

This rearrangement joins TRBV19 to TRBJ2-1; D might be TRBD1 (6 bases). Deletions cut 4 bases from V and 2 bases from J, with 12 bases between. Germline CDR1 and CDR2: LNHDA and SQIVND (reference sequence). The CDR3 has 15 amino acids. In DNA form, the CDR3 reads TGTGCCAGTAGTAACCTCAGGGGCCCCTACAATGAGCAGTTCTTC. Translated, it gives CASSNLRGPYNEQFF.

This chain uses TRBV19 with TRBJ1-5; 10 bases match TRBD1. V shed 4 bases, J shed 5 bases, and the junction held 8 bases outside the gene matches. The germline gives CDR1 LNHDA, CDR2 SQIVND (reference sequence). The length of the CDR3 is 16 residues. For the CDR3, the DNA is TGTGCCAGTAGTACTCGGACAGGGGGAGCACATCAGCCCCAGCATTTT. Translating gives CASSTRTGGAHQPQHF.

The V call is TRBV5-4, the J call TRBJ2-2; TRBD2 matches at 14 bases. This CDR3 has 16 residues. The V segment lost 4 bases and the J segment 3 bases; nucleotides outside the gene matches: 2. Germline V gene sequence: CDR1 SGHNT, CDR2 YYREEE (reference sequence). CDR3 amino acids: CASSPGLAGDTGELFF. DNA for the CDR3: TGTGCCAGCAGCCCGGGACTAGCGGGGGACACCGGGGAGCTGTTTTTT. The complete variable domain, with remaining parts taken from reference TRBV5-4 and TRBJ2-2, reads ETGVTQSPTHLIKTRGQQVTLRCSSQSGHNTVSWYQQALGQGPQFIFQYYREEENGRGNFPPRFSGLQFPNYSSELNVNALELDDSALYLCASSPGLAGDTGELFFGEGSRLTVL.

The CDR3 DNA is TGTGCCAGCAGCCCCCCCACCCGGGGCTATGGCTACACCTTC. Protein product: CASSPPTRGYGYTF. The chain employs TRBV7-2 and TRBJ1-2; the D is unclear. The CDR3 sequence is 14 residues long. Germline CDR1 and CDR2: SGHTA and FQGNSA. V lost 5 bases and J 4 bases, leaving 14 bases between the germline ends.